This TCR beta chain was captured in a study of post-analysis software for immune sequencing data. Tagging with unique molecular identifiers was a feature of the TCR beta cDNA libraries. TCRdb redid the calling of the PCR reads with MiXCR, one entry per CDR3 protein. The sample carries about 200,000 distinct CDR3 sequences, approximately 30% recorded once. CDR1 and CDR2 (germline): MGHRA, YSYEKL. The CDR3 spans 14 residues. V trimming: 6 bases; J trimming: 5 bases; junction bases outside the gene matches: 10. Study-level points and caveats: Four or five TRBV segments (TRBV5-6, TRBV5-1 and TRBV20-1 among them) occurred more frequently in patients than in controls. Multiple sclerosis was associated with a significant reduction in normalized Chao1 diversity relative to controls.

This clonotype showed up just a few times. Its antigen is unknown. The chain has TRBV4-1 and TRBJ2-7; TRBD1 agrees at 7 bases. Sequencing was done on a sample of blood. The clonotype was recovered from a girl under 18 with multiple sclerosis. Written as DNA, the CDR3 is TGCGCCAGCAGTGTCAGACAGGGAAGGCACGAGCAGTACTTC. Protein sequence: CASSVRQGRHEQYF.